This T cell receptor (beta chain) was retrieved from a study of spatial heterogeneity in lung cancer. On this clonotype itself: The antigen is undetermined.

Time point described: blood at routine non-recurrence follow-up after resection. In each case, whole RNA from tumor, nontumor lung or frozen PBMC was sequenced unsorted. The study's findings and limits: At tumor resection, ubiquitous expanded TCRs were detected in blood more often than later.

TCRdb re-called the 5' RACE reads with MiXCR, one entry per CDR3 protein. The sample holds more than 95,000 distinct CDR3 sequences, over 9% seen once. Source: PBMCs, taken at follow-up. This receptor was taken from a male donor with early-stage non-small cell lung cancer.

The CDR3, as DNA: TGTGCCAGCAGCGTAGACTATTGGAGCTACGAGCAGTACTTC. Translation gives CASSVDYWSYEQYF. The chain employs TRBV9 and TRBJ2-7; D remains unclear. The CDR3 extends over 14 amino acids. V dropped 0 bases and J dropped 3 bases, with 10 bases sitting between them. Germline V gene data show CDR1 as SGDLS and CDR2 as YYNGEE.